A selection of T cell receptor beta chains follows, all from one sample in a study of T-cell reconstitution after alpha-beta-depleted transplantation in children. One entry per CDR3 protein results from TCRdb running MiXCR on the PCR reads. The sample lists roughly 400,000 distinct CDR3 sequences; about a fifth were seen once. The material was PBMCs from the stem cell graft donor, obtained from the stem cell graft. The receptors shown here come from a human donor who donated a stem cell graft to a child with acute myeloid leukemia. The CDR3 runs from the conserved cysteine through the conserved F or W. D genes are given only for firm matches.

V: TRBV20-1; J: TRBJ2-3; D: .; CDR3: CSARDSRGSTDTQYF
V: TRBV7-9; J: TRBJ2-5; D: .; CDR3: CASSLASGVETQYF
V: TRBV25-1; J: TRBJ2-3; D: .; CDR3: CASRLGITDTQYF
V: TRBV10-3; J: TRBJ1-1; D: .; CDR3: CAISESTEAFF
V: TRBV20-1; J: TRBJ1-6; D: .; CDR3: CSAGQTTNSPLHF
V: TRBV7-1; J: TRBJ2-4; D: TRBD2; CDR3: CASSSGGWGLAGIKNIQYF
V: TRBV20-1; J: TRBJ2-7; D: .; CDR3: CSARFAGSGGEQYF
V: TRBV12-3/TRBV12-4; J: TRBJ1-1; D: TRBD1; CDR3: CASIQNGQGANTEAFF
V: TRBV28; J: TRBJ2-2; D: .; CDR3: CAGSGGRNTGELFF
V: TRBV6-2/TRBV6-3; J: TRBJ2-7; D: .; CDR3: CASSYGPSATYEQYF
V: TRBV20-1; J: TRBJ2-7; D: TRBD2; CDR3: CSAPVGTTSYEQYF
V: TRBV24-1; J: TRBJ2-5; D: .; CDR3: CATSDPVGGGETQYF
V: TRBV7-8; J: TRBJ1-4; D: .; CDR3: CASSLSGNEKLFF
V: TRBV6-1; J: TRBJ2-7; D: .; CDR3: CASSVTSYEQYF
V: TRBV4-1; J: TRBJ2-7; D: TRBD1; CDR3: CASSPGQVSSYEQYF
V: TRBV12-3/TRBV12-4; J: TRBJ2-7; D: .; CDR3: CASSFLFQGPYEQYF
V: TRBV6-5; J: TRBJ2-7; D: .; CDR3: CASRGRWSSYEQYF
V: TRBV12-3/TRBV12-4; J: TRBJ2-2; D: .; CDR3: CASSPYSVANTGELFF
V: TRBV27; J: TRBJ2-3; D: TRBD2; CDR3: CASSLFPSGRIDTQYF
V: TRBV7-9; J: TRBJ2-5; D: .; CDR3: CASSRAGGNQETQYF
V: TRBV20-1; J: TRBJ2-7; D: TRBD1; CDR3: CSAEGQMLYEQYF
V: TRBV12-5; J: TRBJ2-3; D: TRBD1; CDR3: CASGPKGQGRTDTQYF
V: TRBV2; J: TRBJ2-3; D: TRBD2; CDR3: CATRPLAGGGDTQYF
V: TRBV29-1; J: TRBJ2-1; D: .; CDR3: CSVEAGAYNEQFF
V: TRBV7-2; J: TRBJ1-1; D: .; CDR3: CASSVARVRAGRTEAFF
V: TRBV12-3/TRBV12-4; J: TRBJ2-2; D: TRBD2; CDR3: CASIPGGRAPGTGELFF
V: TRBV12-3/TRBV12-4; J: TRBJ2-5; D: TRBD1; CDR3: CASSLPPGQKETQYF
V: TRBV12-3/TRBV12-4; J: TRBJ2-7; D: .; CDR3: CASSQTSLGEQYF
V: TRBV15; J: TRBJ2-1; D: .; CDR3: CATGLGDLYNEQFF
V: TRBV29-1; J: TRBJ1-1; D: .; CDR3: CSVHRAGNTEAFF
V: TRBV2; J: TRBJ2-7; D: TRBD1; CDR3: CASRDGTVYEQYF
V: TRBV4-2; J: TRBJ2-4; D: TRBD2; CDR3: CASSQDVSTSGKNIQYF
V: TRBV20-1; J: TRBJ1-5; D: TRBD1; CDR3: CSARDQGGGQPQHF
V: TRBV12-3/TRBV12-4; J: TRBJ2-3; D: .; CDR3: CASSYGQGFPTDTQYF
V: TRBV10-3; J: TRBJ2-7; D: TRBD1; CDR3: CAMCPGQESQQYF
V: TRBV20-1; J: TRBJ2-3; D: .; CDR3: CSANTGNLGGDTQYF
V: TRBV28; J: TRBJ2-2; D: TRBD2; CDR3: CASAASGTSATGELFF
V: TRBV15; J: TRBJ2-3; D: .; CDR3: CATSRVPQDTQYF
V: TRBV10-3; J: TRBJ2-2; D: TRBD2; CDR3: CAIRSSGGNTGELFF
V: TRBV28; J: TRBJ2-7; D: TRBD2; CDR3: CASSPAGLAGVYRVNEQYF
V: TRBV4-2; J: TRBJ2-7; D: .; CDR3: CASSQGSDYEQYF
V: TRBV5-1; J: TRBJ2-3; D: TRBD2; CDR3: CASSLDPGLATDTQYF
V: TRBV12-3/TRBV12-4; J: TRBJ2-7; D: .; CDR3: CASSFAGREYEQYF
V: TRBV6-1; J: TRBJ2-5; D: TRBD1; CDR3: CASSMAVGTGETQYF
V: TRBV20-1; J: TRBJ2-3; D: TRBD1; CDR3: CSANPGQGYTDTQYF
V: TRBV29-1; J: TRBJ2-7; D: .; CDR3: CSVVEAYEQYF
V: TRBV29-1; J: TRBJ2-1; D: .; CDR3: CSAGIPGYNEQFF
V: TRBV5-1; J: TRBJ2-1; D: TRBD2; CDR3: CASSPPGLGMYNEQFF
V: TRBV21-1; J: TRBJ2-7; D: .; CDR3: CASSRQVVYEQYF